This passage covers 10 T cell receptor beta chains from one sample sequenced in a study of blood T cells in healthy people across ages. Combining a sample-barcoded 5' primer with a J-beta primer mix, a second PCR ran for about 7 to 12 cycles. Using its own MiXCR run on the 5' RACE reads, TCRdb lists one record per CDR3 protein. The top ten hold 41% of the sample, which has around 800,000 distinct CDR3 sequences, about 53% seen once. The specimen sequenced was blood. The receptors shown here come from a man aged 80 or over in good health.

The chain is built from TRBV9 and TRBJ2-3; D is ambiguous. The germline V gene encodes CDR1 SGDLS and CDR2 YYNGEE. The ends were cut back, 1 base at V and 8 bases at J, with 14 bases in the middle. The CDR3 sequence is 14 residues long. This CDR3 reads CASSVFVTPGTQYF. The CDR3 nucleotides are TGTGCCAGCAGCGTATTCGTCACGCCAGGTACGCAGTATTTT. The variable domain in full, with the rest retrieved from reference TRBV9 and TRBJ2-3, is DSGVTQTPKHLITATGQRVTLRCSPRSGDLSVYWYQQSLDQGLQFLIQYYNGEERAKGNILERFSAQQFPDLHSELNLSSLELGDSALYFCASSVFVTPGTQYFGPGTRLTVL.

V and J are TRBV6-6 and TRBJ1-5; 12 bases are a match to TRBD1. CDR3 size: 17 residues. CDR1 is MNHNY and CDR2 is SVGAGI in the germline V gene (reference sequence). V shed 10 bases, J shed 6 bases, and the junction held 16 bases outside the gene matches. CDR3 amino acids: CATSSLAGTGGGQPQHF. CDR3 sequence (DNA): TGTGCCACCTCCTCGCTTGCCGGGACAGGGGGCGGTCAGCCCCAGCATTTT.

The chain combines TRBV7-6 with TRBJ2-7; 7 bases are shared with TRBD2. Germline trimming cut 2 bases from V and 0 bases from J; bases unmatched to any gene: 10. CDR1 SGHVS and CDR2 FNYEAQ come from the germline V gene. The CDR3 sequence is 17 residues long. The CDR3 nucleotides read TGTGCCAGCAGCTTACCCGTTGGTAGCGGGTTCTCCTACGAGCAGTACTTC. Protein product: CASSLPVGSGFSYEQYF. The whole variable domain, filled in from reference TRBV7-6 and TRBJ2-7, reads GAGVSQSPRYKVTKRGQDVALRCDPISGHVSLYWYRQALGQGPEFLTYFNYEAQQDKSGLPNDRFSAERPEGSISTLTIQRTEQRDSAMYRCASSLPVGSGFSYEQYFGPGTRLTVT.

V gene TRBV13 combines with J gene TRBJ2-1, with 11 bases aligning to TRBD2. V was pared by 0 bases and J by 10 bases, with 8 bases of the junction left unmatched. The germline gives CDR1 PRHDT, CDR2 FYEKMQ (reference sequence). The CDR3 extends over 16 amino acids. The CDR3 region has the DNA TGTGCCAGCAGCTTAGGGACTAGCGGGGTTCACGACGAGCAGTTCTTC. This encodes CASSLGTSGVHDEQFF.

This clonotype appeared a few times. The chain joins TRBV9 to TRBJ1-2; D is undetermined. V was pared by 0 bases and J by 8 bases, with 17 bases between. This CDR3 comprises 15 residues. The germline V gene has CDR1 SGDLS and CDR2 YYNGEE. CDR3 sequence reads: CASSVEVRLDMGYTF. DNA of the CDR3: TGTGCCAGCAGCGTAGAAGTCCGACTGGATATGGGCTACACCTTC. The full variable domain, in which reference TRBV9 and TRBJ1-2 provide the parts outside the CDR3, is DSGVTQTPKHLITATGQRVTLRCSPRSGDLSVYWYQQSLDQGLQFLIQYYNGEERAKGNILERFSAQQFPDLHSELNLSSLELGDSALYFCASSVEVRLDMGYTFGSGTRLTVV.

This chain connects TRBV20-1 to TRBJ1-2, with a tentative D call TRBD1 (5 bases). The CDR3 has 14 amino acids. The V and J ends lost 4 bases and 4 bases respectively, with 16 bases between them. Germline CDR1 and CDR2: DFQATT and SNEGSKA (reference sequence). The CDR3 nucleotides read TGCAGTGCTACGGCAGCCCTCCAGGGCTATGGCTACACCTTC. It specifies CSATAALQGYGYTF.

The chain combines TRBV20-1 with TRBJ1-6; D gene uncertain. Germline V CDR1 and CDR2: DFQATT, SNEGSKA (reference sequence). Trimming cost V 4 bases and J 10 bases, with 20 bases left between them. The CDR3 has 15 residues. The CDR3 sequence: CSAKWLPTEGSPLHF. CDR3 bases: TGCAGTGCTAAGTGGCTCCCCACGGAAGGCTCACCCCTCCACTTT.

This chain uses TRBV5-1 with TRBJ1-1; D gene uncertain. The CDR3 has 15 amino acids. V shed 3 bases and J shed 3 bases, with 15 bases lying between them. Germline V gene sequence: CDR1 SGHRS, CDR2 YFSETQ. CDR3: CASSSGRPAYTEAFF. CDR3 bases: TGCGCCAGCAGCTCCGGCAGGCCGGCTTACACTGAAGCTTTCTTT. The full variable domain, with the rest looked up from reference TRBV5-1 and TRBJ1-1, is KAGVTQTPRYLIKTRGQQVTLSCSPISGHRSVSWYQQTPGQGLQFLFEYFSETQRNKGNFPGRFSGRQFSNSRSEMNVSTLELGDSALYLCASSSGRPAYTEAFFGQGTRLTVV.

This rearrangement joins TRBV29-1 to TRBJ2-7, with D possibly TRBD2 on 5 matching bases. The CDR3 spans 12 residues. Trimming shortened V by 6 bases and J by 0 bases, and 9 bases separated the two germline ends. CDR1 and CDR2 from the germline V gene are SQVTM and ANQGSEA. The DNA of the CDR3 is TGCAGCGTGGCCGGGGTCTCCTACGAGCAGTACTTC. Translated: CSVAGVSYEQYF.

This chain connects TRBV27 to TRBJ1-5; 7 nucleotides match TRBD1. The V and J ends lost 8 bases and 7 bases, in that order; junction bases with no gene match: 14. Germline CDR1 MNHEY, CDR2 SMNVEV (reference sequence). CDR3 length equals 15 residues. The CDR3 DNA follows: TGTGCCAGCCAGGAAGGGGGCGTAAGGGGGCAGCCCCAGCATTTT. Translating gives CASQEGGVRGQPQHF.